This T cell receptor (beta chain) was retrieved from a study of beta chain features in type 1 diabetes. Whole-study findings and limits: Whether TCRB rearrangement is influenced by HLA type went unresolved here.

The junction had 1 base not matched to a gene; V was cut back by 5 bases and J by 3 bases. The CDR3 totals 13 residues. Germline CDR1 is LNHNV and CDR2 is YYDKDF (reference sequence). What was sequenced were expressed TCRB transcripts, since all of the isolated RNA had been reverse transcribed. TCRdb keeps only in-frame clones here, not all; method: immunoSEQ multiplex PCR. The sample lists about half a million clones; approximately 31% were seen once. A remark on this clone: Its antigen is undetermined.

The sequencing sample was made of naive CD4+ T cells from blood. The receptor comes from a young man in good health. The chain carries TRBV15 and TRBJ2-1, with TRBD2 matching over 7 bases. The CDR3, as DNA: TGTGCCACCAGCTGGACTAGCTACAATGAGCAGTTCTTC. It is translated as CATSWTSYNEQFF.